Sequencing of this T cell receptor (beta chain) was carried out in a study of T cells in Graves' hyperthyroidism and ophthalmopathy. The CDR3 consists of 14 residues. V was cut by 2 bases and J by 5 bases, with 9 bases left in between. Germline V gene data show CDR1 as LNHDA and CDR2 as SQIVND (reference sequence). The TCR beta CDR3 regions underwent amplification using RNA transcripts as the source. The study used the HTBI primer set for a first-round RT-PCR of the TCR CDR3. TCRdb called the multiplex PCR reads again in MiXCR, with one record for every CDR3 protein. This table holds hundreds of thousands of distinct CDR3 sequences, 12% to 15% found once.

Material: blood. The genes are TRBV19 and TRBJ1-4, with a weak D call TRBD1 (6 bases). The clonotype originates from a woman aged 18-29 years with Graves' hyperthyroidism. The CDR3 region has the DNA TGTGCCAGTAGTATAAAAGGGGGAAATGAAAAACTGTTTTTT. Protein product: CASSIKGGNEKLFF.